This T cell receptor (beta chain) originates from a study of tumor-infiltrating lymphocytes in primary liver carcinoma. The template, 500 ng total RNA, yielded TCR beta cDNA made with a constant-region primer. Nested multiplex PCR, run for three rounds with slightly modified ARM-PCR, yielded TCR beta libraries. The first two PCR rounds used TRBV1-TRBV30 primers with a Cbeta primer, approximately 10 cycles each. TCRdb used MiXCR to reprocess the multiplex PCR reads, holding one entry per CDR3 protein. Of about 32,000 distinct CDR3 sequences in the sample, under 75% were seen once. Findings of the study overall: Tumor specimens were characterized by a significantly higher top-250-clone fraction than blood (p = 0.039).

The CDR3 runs 14 residues. CDR1 is MNHEY and CDR2 is SVGEGT in the germline V gene. From unsorted bulk tissue weighing roughly 19-32 mg, DNA and RNA were co-extracted. The study sampled five separate regions from each tumor. Concerning this clonotype: What it binds is not known. The missing conserved phenylalanine or tryptophan at the end of this CDR3 makes a read error likely.

This TCR was recovered from a man aged 40-49 years with primary liver carcinoma and hepatitis B virus infection. The genes are TRBV6-2 or TRBV6-3 and TRBJ1-5; possibly TRBD1 for D (5 bases). The sequenced material came from liver tumor tissue from sampling region 4. Noted subset: tumor region T4, right-lateral pole. DNA for the CDR3: TGTACTAGCAGTTCGCAGGGAAAGAATCAGCCCCAGCATCTT. Translated, it gives CTSSSQGKNQPQHL.